The present T cell receptor (beta chain) was sequenced within a study of a mutant IDH1 vaccine in newly diagnosed glioma. Notes on this clone: The antigen is undetermined.

The table came from immunoSEQ multiplex PCR; TCRdb's copy has only in-frame clones and leaves some out. The table records under 40,000 clones, roughly 80% of them present only once. Time point described: week 35, safety follow-up. Vaccination used 300 ug of mutant IDH1 20-mer peptide per dose, with topical imiquimod. Newly diagnosed WHO grade 3 or 4 IDH1-mutant, ATRX-lost astrocytomas were identified in the donors. This TCR was sampled from a woman younger than 30 with glioma. The material was PBMCs, obtained from a glioma patient whose treatment included an IDH1 peptide vaccine.

Written as DNA, the CDR3 is TGTGCCAGCGGTCGCAGTGGCACTGAAGCTTTCTTT. This codes for CASGRSGTEAFF. V gene TRBV7-9 combines with J gene TRBJ1-1, with D hard to call. CDR3 length: 12 residues. V lost 8 bases, J lost 4 bases, and 11 bases lay in between. The germline V gene has CDR1 SEHNR and CDR2 FQNEAQ (reference sequence).